Listed below are T cell receptor beta chains from one sample, sequenced in a study of blood T cell repertoires in COVID-19. TCRdb's copy holds only in-frame clones and misses some; the assay was immunoSEQ multiplex PCR. This table has 300,000 to 350,000 clones, approximately 83% appearing once. Sequenced: PBMCs or T cells enriched from blood (not recorded which). These receptors all come from a woman in her 40s with acute COVID-19. The CDR3 runs from the conserved cysteine through the conserved F or W. A D gene is named only where the DNA matches it firmly. A row's size may be missing; if present it is once, few, many or a size class.

d_gene,abundance,v_gene,j_gene,CDR3aa,CDR3nt
TRBD1,NA,TRBV2,TRBJ2-7,CASSLRTGPYEQYF,TGTGCCAGCAGTCTTAGGACAGGGCCCTACGAGCAGTACTTC
TRBD2,NA,TRBV5-1,TRBJ2-3,CASSLGRIASGSGDTQYF,TGCGCCAGCAGCTTGGGTAGGATCGCTAGCGGGAGTGGGGATACGCAGTATTTT
NA,NA,TRBV11-2,TRBJ1-1,CASSWERVNTEAFF,TGTGCCAGCAGCTGGGAGCGAGTGAACACTGAAGCTTTCTTT
TRBD1,NA,TRBV6-2/TRBV6-3,TRBJ2-5,CASSQGVGETQYF,TGTGCCAGCAGCCAGGGGGTGGGGGAGACCCAGTACTTC
NA,NA,TRBV18,TRBJ1-1,CASSPLSDRPNTEAFF,TGTGCCAGCTCACCGCTATCCGACAGACCGAACACTGAAGCTTTCTTT
NA,few,TRBV28,TRBJ1-5,CASSLETVNQPQHF,TGTGCCAGCAGTTTGGAGACCGTCAATCAGCCCCAGCATTTT
NA,NA,TRBV12-2,TRBJ2-5,CASRLARGEGAQETQYF,TGTGCAAGTCGCTTAGCGCGGGGGGAGGGGGCTCAAGAGACCCAGTACTTC
NA,NA,TRBV3-1/TRBV3-2,TRBJ2-1,CASSQGDWAHEQFF,TGTGCCAGCAGCCAAGGGGACTGGGCCCATGAGCAGTTCTTC
NA,NA,TRBV9,TRBJ1-4,CASSVFTGTNEKLFF,TGTGCCAGCAGCGTATTTACAGGCACTAATGAAAAACTGTTTTTT
TRBD1,NA,TRBV7-2,TRBJ2-7,CASRQTGSAYEQYF,TGTGCCAGCAGACAGACAGGGTCCGCCTACGAGCAGTACTTC
NA,NA,TRBV18,TRBJ1-5,CASSAESGKPQHF,TGTGCCAGCTCAGCGGAGTCCGGTAAGCCCCAGCATTTT
NA,NA,TRBV2,TRBJ1-5,CASSAQGPNQPQHF,TGTGCCAGCAGTGCACAGGGCCCCAATCAGCCCCAGCATTTT
TRBD1,NA,TRBV5-1,TRBJ1-1,CASSLGTGVNTEAFF,TGCGCCAGCAGCTTGGGGACAGGGGTGAACACTGAAGCTTTCTTT
TRBD1,few,TRBV19,TRBJ1-4,CASRGQGDLREKLFF,TGTGCCAGTAGGGGACAGGGGGACCTGAGGGAAAAACTGTTTTTT
NA,NA,TRBV27,TRBJ2-5,CASSLNGVSSETQYF,TGTGCCAGCAGTTTAAACGGGGTTTCCTCAGAGACCCAGTACTTC
NA,NA,TRBV6-2/TRBV6-3,TRBJ1-5,CASSYGDTISNQPQHF,TGTGCCAGCAGTTACGGGGACACGATTAGCAATCAGCCCCAGCATTTT
TRBD2,NA,TRBV9,TRBJ2-5,CASSVAAGVETQYF,TGTGCCAGCAGCGTAGCAGCGGGAGTTGAGACCCAGTACTTC
TRBD1,NA,TRBV19,TRBJ2-5,CASSDPGQGETQYF,TGTGCCAGTAGCGATCCGGGACAGGGGGAGACCCAGTACTTC
TRBD1,NA,TRBV11-3,TRBJ1-4,CASSSNLGGCEKLFF,TGTGCCAGCAGCTCCAACCTAGGGGGCTGTGAAAAACTGTTTTTT
NA,NA,TRBV29-1,TRBJ2-1,CSVEDLGETNEQFF,TGCAGCGTTGAAGATCTTGGGGAGACCAATGAGCAGTTCTTC
TRBD1,NA,TRBV3-1/TRBV3-2,TRBJ2-5,CASSQGQGAKETQYF,TGTGCCAGCAGCCAAGGACAGGGAGCAAAAGAGACCCAGTACTTC
TRBD1,NA,TRBV2,TRBJ1-3,CASSEGTGGLSGNTIYF,TGTGCCAGCAGTGAGGGGACAGGGGGCCTATCTGGAAACACCATATATTTT